This T cell receptor (beta chain) was identified in a study of blood T cell repertoires in COVID-19. In the study overall: Some COVID-19 samples were acute and others convalescent; all came from the United States, Italy and Spain. T cells, B-cell-depleted T cells, or PBMCs provided the cDNA or gDNA that served as material.

Original processing methods: Scientists estimated how many nucleated cells there were by amplifying reference gene primers. Produced via immunoSEQ multiplex PCR; TCRdb's table is partial and in-frame only. D and trimming were read from the DNA, whereas the V and J calls and clone size are those reported in that table. The sample has fewer than 120,000 clones, around 82% seen once. Losses at the gene ends were 4 bases for V and 3 bases for J; bases not matched to a gene: 9. The V gene's germline CDR1 is SGHRS and CDR2 YFSETQ. This CDR3 region has 16 residues. The rearrangement uses TRBV5-1 and TRBJ2-3; 9 nucleotides match TRBD1. The sample comprised peripheral blood. This TCR derives from a woman in her fifties or sixties with acute or convalescent COVID-19. This CDR3 is CASSPGPGQGTDTQYF. CDR3 in DNA: TGCGCCAGCAGCCCGGGCCCGGGACAGGGAACAGATACGCAGTATTTT.